Detailed here is one T cell receptor beta chain. Its antigen is unknown. This record belongs to a study of human CD8 memory T cell subsets (dated by TCRdb to 2018 to 2021). Concerning the study at large: TCRbeta repertoires of stem-like (TSTEM), progenitor exhausted-like (TPEX) and effector memory CD8+ T cell subsets were compared to assess their clonal relationships. TCRbeta repertoires were obtained from five to seven donors, each contributing TSTEM, TPEX and effector memory subsets.

Counted from cysteine to phenylalanine, this CDR3 has 14 amino acids. No coding sequence is recorded. Looking up the germline V gene yields CDR1 SQVTM and CDR2 ANQGSEA. Stem-like memory CD8+ T cells (TSTEM) were defined as CCR7+ PD-1- TIGIT- cells. Density gradient separation was used to isolate peripheral blood mononuclear cells from healthy donor buffy coats. The study enriched total CD8+ T cells through negative magnetic separation using EasySep or MojoSort CD8+ T cell isolation kits. For each subset, total RNA was extracted using an RNeasy Mini Kit from duplicate vials of 150,000 sorted CD8+ T cells. The PBMCs were used fresh or after being cryopreserved in fetal bovine serum with about 10% DMSO. Fluorescence-activated cell sorting on a FACSAria III was used to sort the CD8+ T cell subsets to purity. TCRdb names NextSeq 550 as the instrument used. A Human TCR Profiling Kit was used to prepare UMI-labeled 5' RACE TCRbeta libraries. Every TCRbeta library was prepared in parallel with an identical number of PCR cycles. The original methods were these. Each TCRbeta library contained between about 3,000 and 18,000 functional CDR3beta clonotypes. MIGEC 1.2.9 handled UMI extraction and consensus assembly, with a minimum of three reads required per UMI. MiXCR 3.0.3 was used to extract the in-frame CDR3beta repertoires. Each sample was downsampled to 42,000 randomly selected UMIs before diversity metrics were computed in VDJtools 1.2.1. For the top 3,000 clones of each sample pair, the repertoire overlap metrics D, R and F2 were calculated in VDJtools. Reprocessed by TCRdb, the reads give a single entry per CDR3 protein sequence, without DNA. TCRdb, rather than the study authors, made the V and J calls. The record for this sample contains more than 5,500 distinct CDR3 sequences. The ten largest account for roughly 25% of the sample.

Study-wide conclusions, independent of this receptor: Only TCRbeta chains were sequenced, and repertoire comparisons rested on a handful of donors tested with paired t-tests and Bonferroni correction. Although both stem-like subsets shared clonotypes with effector memory cells, the overlap between TSTEM and TPEX repertoires was minimal, suggesting distinct antigen spectra for the TSTEM and TPEX subsets. Similarly high normalized Shannon-Wiener diversity was shown by TSTEM and TPEX subsets, whereas comparatively lower diversity was seen in effector memory subsets. Based on Chao1 estimates, TSTEM subsets appeared to have greater repertoire diversity than TPEX subsets, which may reflect a broader range of specificities.

Recombination linked TRBV29-1 to TRBJ1-3; TCRdb indicates TRBD1, and absent DNA this call remains unverified. The sequence came from a human donor in good health. The sequencing sample was made of CD8+ stem-like memory T cells (TSCM and TCM) sorted from PBMCs. According to the study, the label for this sample's cell subset or site signals: stem-like memory CD8 T cells (TSTEM), CCR7+ PD-1- TIGIT-. The CDR3 region: CSVDGTHSGNTIYF.